This passage covers 26 T cell receptor beta chains from one sample sequenced in a study of human T cells and chemical hapten exposure. Time point: patch test 2, 6 weeks after DPC sensitization. Treatment: therapeutic diphenylcyclopropenone sensitization with weekly scalp DPC. TCRdb redid the calling of the RACE reads with MiXCR, one entry per CDR3 protein. The table has about 40,000 distinct CDR3 sequences, 3% to 3.5% seen once; the top ten hold about 6.7%. Sequencing was performed on whole blood, taken in connection with sensitization to the hapten diphenylcyclopropenone (DPC). Receptors originate from a man aged 40-49 years with alopecia areata. Some clones in this sample may be carry-over from other donors' samples.

This clonotype was seen at least ten times. The chain employs TRBV4-3 and TRBJ2-2; 11 bases fit TRBD2. Germline V gene sequence: CDR1 LGHNA, CDR2 YSLEER. V dropped 3 bases and J dropped 6; count of bases not matched to a gene: 3. The CDR3 extends over 15 amino acids. The CDR3 spells CASSQGLAVAGELFF. CDR3 nucleotides: TGCGCCAGCAGCCAGGGACTAGCGGTAGCCGGGGAGCTGTTTTTT.

In this sample, this clonotype turned up a few times. This chain joins TRBV7-9 and TRBJ1-1, with 9 bases that match TRBD1. CDR1 is SEHNR and CDR2 is FQNEAQ in the germline V gene (reference sequence). V shed 5 bases, J shed 4 bases, and the junction held 5 bases outside the gene matches. CDR3 size: 14 residues. The CDR3 DNA reads TGTGCCAGCAGCCCCCAGACAGGGGGCACTGAAGCTTTCTTT. Translated, it gives CASSPQTGGTEAFF.

The sample holds many counts of this clonotype. This sequence joins TRBV19 and TRBJ1-5; the match to TRBD1 covers 7 bases. Per the germline V gene, CDR1 is LNHDA and CDR2 is SQIVND (reference sequence). Germline trimming cut 4 bases from V and 7 bases from J; bases unmatched to any gene: 7. CDR3 length equals 14 residues. This chain's CDR3 is CASSRTGGGQPQHF. DNA for the CDR3: TGTGCCAGTAGTAGGACAGGCGGCGGCCAGCCCCAGCATTTT.

This clonotype was detected ten times or more. V gene TRBV10-3 combines with J gene TRBJ2-1; D call uncertain. Germline lookup yields CDR1 ENHRY and CDR2 SYGVKD. Trimming removed 5 bases from V and 9 bases from J, with 11 bases in between. This CDR3 has 12 residues. The CDR3 DNA is TGTGCCATCAGTAGACTCTCTGGTGAGCAGTTCTTC. This sequence encodes CAISRLSGEQFF.

This clonotype was counted ten times or more. The V and J genes are TRBV12-3 or TRBV12-4 and TRBJ2-7, with D maybe TRBD2 (5 bases). The CDR3 runs to 13 residues. Trimming shortened V by 2 bases and J by 3 bases, and 8 bases separated the two germline ends. CDR3 sequence (DNA): TGTGCCAGCAGTTTAAGAGGGTTCTACGAGCAGTACTTC. Translation: CASSLRGFYEQYF.

The table lists this clonotype with many counts. This chain uses TRBV7-6 with TRBJ2-5; unclear D gene. The V gene's germline CDR1 is SGHVS and CDR2 FNYEAQ. V gave up 5 bases and J gave up 4 bases, with 5 bases separating them. The CDR3 loop spans 11 amino acids. The chain's CDR3 is CASSARETQYF. The CDR3, as DNA: TGTGCCAGCAGCGCACGAGAGACCCAGTACTTC.

This clonotype was observed many times. The J gene is TRBJ2-5, the V gene TRBV20-1, with 7 bases lining up with TRBD2. The CDR3 sequence is 15 residues long. The V gene end was trimmed by 3 bases and the J gene end by 5 bases; junction bases not matched to a gene: 12. CDR1 is DFQATT, CDR2 SNEGSKA, per germline (reference sequence). CDR3 DNA: TGCAGTGCTAGGCCCCTTCTAGCGGTCCAGGAGACCCAGTACTTC. Translating it yields CSARPLLAVQETQYF.

This clonotype was seen ten or more times. The genes are TRBV20-1 and TRBJ1-5; D remains ambiguous. Germline CDR1 is DFQATT and CDR2 is SNEGSKA (reference sequence). This CDR3 contains 15 residues. The ends were cut back, 0 bases at V and 7 bases at J, with 16 bases in the middle. The CDR3 spells CSARDGMGIRQPQHF. CDR3 nucleotides: TGCAGTGCTAGAGATGGCATGGGGATTCGGCAGCCCCAGCATTTT.

At least ten counts were recorded for this clonotype. This chain joins TRBV3-1 and TRBJ2-1; D ambiguous. Germline CDR1 LGHDT, CDR2 YNNKEL (reference sequence). This CDR3 comprises 15 residues. Trimming took 4 bases from V and 5 from J, leaving 15 bases between them. CDR3 amino acids: CASSPIGTTHNEQFF. DNA for the CDR3: TGTGCCAGCAGCCCAATAGGAACCACCCACAATGAGCAGTTCTTC.

This clonotype showed up many times. J is TRBJ1-2 and V is TRBV28; D unclear. Trimming cost V 2 bases and J 5 bases, with 6 bases left between them. CDR3 length equals 12 residues. The germline V gene has CDR1 MDHEN and CDR2 SYDVKM. The CDR3 bases are TGTGCCAGCAGTTTAAACAAATATGGCTACACCTTC. Translation gives CASSLNKYGYTF.

Many counts were recorded for this clonotype. The chain has TRBV11-2 and TRBJ2-3; 8 nucleotides line up with TRBD2. There are 16 residues in the CDR3. The germline gives CDR1 SGHAT, CDR2 FQNNGV. V shed 3 bases, J shed 4 bases, and the junction held 9 bases outside the gene matches. CDR3 coding DNA: TGTGCCAGCAGCTTGAGTATCAGCGGGAGACCAGATACGCAGTATTTT. Translating it yields CASSLSISGRPDTQYF. The full variable domain, in which reference TRBV11-2 and TRBJ2-3 provide the parts outside the CDR3, is EAGVAQSPRYKIIEKRQSVAFWCNPISGHATLYWYQQILGQGPKLLIQFQNNGVVDDSQLPKDRFSAERLKGVDSTLKIQPAKLEDSAVYLCASSLSISGRPDTQYFGPGTRLTVL.

This clonotype has a count of ten or more. This chain connects TRBV6-5 to TRBJ2-7; D might be TRBD1 or TRBD2, each matching 8 bases. The CDR3 totals 16 residues. CDR1 and CDR2 (germline): MNHEY, SVGAGI. Between the trimmed V and J ends, which lost 6 bases and 3 bases, there was a span of 21 bases. The CDR3 reads CASRKQGGLEGYEQYF. For the CDR3, the DNA is TGTGCCAGCAGAAAACAGGGGGGACTAGAAGGCTACGAGCAGTACTTC.

This clonotype was seen just once. Since a much larger clone is just one base distant, this may be a read error. In DNA, the CDR3 is TGCGCCAGCAGCACCGGACAGGGGGCTTCCTACAAGCAGTACTTC. Protein product: CASSTGQGASYKQYF. The gene calls are TRBV5-1 and TRBJ2-7; 11 bases fit TRBD1. The CDR3 is made up of 15 amino acids. Germline V gives CDR1 SGHRS, CDR2 YFSETQ.

There are many counts of this clonotype. This chain uses TRBV15 with TRBJ2-7; D perhaps matches TRBD1 (6 bases). The CDR3 extends over 13 amino acids. V was cut by 1 base and J by 5 bases, with 9 bases left in between. Germline CDR1 LNHNV, CDR2 YYDKDF (reference sequence). As DNA, the CDR3 is TGTGCCACCAGCAGAGGAACAGGGAACGAGCAGTACTTC. The encoded protein is CATSRGTGNEQYF. The full variable domain, rest sourced from reference TRBV15 and TRBJ2-7, is DAMVIQNPRYQVTQFGKPVTLSCSQTLNHNVMYWYQQKSSQAPKLLFHYYDKDFNNEADTPDNFQSRRPNTSFCFLDIRSPGLGDTAMYLCATSRGTGNEQYFGPGTRLTVT.

This clonotype was counted at least ten times. The rearrangement joins TRBV30 to TRBJ1-1, with D uncertain. The V end lost 2 bases, the J end lost 1 base, and 8 bases lay between the germline ends. The CDR3 is 13 residues long. Per the germline V gene, CDR1 is GTSNPN and CDR2 is SVGIG (reference sequence). The CDR3 loop is CAWSIRQNTEAFF. The DNA of the CDR3 is TGTGCCTGGAGTATTCGGCAGAACACTGAAGCTTTCTTT.

The table lists this clonotype with many counts. The V gene is TRBV20-1, the J gene TRBJ2-7, with D tentatively TRBD2 (6 bases). The CDR3 has 11 amino acids. Germline loops: CDR1 DFQATT, CDR2 SNEGSKA (reference sequence). The germline V and J ends were trimmed by 2 bases and 6 bases, with 8 bases remaining between them. The CDR3 nucleotides read TGCAGTGCTAGACAGGGAGGCGAGCAGTACTTC. It is translated as CSARQGGEQYF.

This clonotype appeared many times. V usage is TRBV28 and J usage is TRBJ2-2; no firm D call. V gave up 5 bases and J gave up 0 bases, with 13 bases separating them. The CDR3 length is 16 residues. CDR1 MDHEN and CDR2 SYDVKM come from the germline V gene. The CDR3 region has the DNA TGTGCCAGCAGTAACCCGGAACTCGCGAACACCGGGGAGCTGTTTTTT. This encodes CASSNPELANTGELFF.

This clonotype was recorded at least ten times. The J gene is TRBJ2-6, the V gene TRBV18, with 8 bases fitting TRBD1. Germline loops: CDR1 KGHSH, CDR2 LQKENI. CDR3 length: 17 amino acids. J gave up 0 bases and V 6 bases, and 7 bases lay outside the gene matches. The CDR3, as DNA: TGTGCCAGCTCCCGACAGGGGACGAGCTCTGGGGCCAACGTCCTGACTTTC. Amino acid sequence: CASSRQGTSSGANVLTF.

The chain uses TRBV28 and TRBJ2-7; D may be TRBD1 (5 bases). The CDR3 totals 14 residues. V was cut by 4 bases and J by 6 bases, with 16 bases left in between. The V gene's germline CDR1 is MDHEN and CDR2 SYDVKM. CDR3 sequence: CASSSRQSPGEQYF. The DNA of the CDR3 is TGTGCCAGCAGTTCCCGACAGTCCCCTGGCGAGCAGTACTTC.

In this sample, this clonotype turned up many times. The V and J genes are TRBV7-2 and TRBJ2-5, with D unclear. V lost 1 base to trimming and J lost 0 bases, with 6 bases between them. The CDR3 runs to 14 residues. Germline-derived CDR1 and CDR2 are SGHTA and FQGNSA. CDR3 bases: TGTGCCAGCAGCTTAGGCCCGGACCAAGAGACCCAGTACTTC. This codes for CASSLGPDQETQYF.

Many counts were recorded for this clonotype. The chain uses TRBV28 and TRBJ1-1; no firm D call. The germline CDR1 and CDR2 sequences are MDHEN and SYDVKM. V was shortened by 2 bases and J by 1 base, with 8 bases between the two germline ends. There are 14 residues in the CDR3. CDR3 in amino acids: CASSLTAWNTEAFF. The CDR3 DNA sequence: TGTGCCAGCAGTTTAACGGCATGGAACACTGAAGCTTTCTTT.

This clonotype was detected many times. The rearrangement uses TRBV20-1 and TRBJ1-5; D is unresolved. This CDR3 comprises 13 residues. From germline, CDR1 is DFQATT and CDR2 SNEGSKA (reference sequence). The V end was cut by 6 bases, the J end by 7 bases, with 16 bases between. The DNA of the CDR3 is TGCAGTGCGAACAAGGAGAGATGGCAGCCCCAGCATTTT. It is translated as CSANKERWQPQHF.

This clonotype came up many times. The rearrangement uses TRBV4-2 and TRBJ2-3, with D perhaps TRBD2 (6 bases). The CDR3 has 16 residues. The V and J ends lost 1 base and 0 bases respectively, with 11 bases between them. CDR1 and CDR2 (germline): LGHNA, YNFKEQ. The CDR3 reads CASSQAPAGSTDTQYF. Here the CDR3 DNA reads TGTGCCAGCAGCCAAGCCCCAGCGGGCAGCACAGATACGCAGTATTTT.

This clonotype appeared many times. The chain recombines TRBV5-4 with TRBJ2-3, with D perhaps matching TRBD1 (5 bases). This CDR3 contains 15 residues. V shed 3 bases and J shed 2 bases, with 13 bases lying between them. Germline lookup yields CDR1 SGHNT and CDR2 YYREEE (reference sequence). The CDR3 DNA is TGTGCCAGCAGCTCGCCGACAGTGTTCACAGATACGCAGTATTTT. It encodes CASSSPTVFTDTQYF.

This clonotype was observed many times. The gene calls are TRBV3-1 and TRBJ2-1; 7 bases map to TRBD2. The germline V gene encodes CDR1 LGHDT and CDR2 YNNKEL (reference sequence). The CDR3 loop spans 21 amino acids. V was pared by 3 bases and J by 0 bases, with 20 bases of the junction left unmatched. CDR3 amino acids: CASSQIPWRESPLSSYNEQFF. In nucleotides, the CDR3 is TGTGCCAGCAGCCAGATCCCCTGGCGGGAGTCCCCGCTGAGCTCCTACAATGAGCAGTTCTTC.

This clonotype was counted ten times or more. The chain has TRBV5-1 and TRBJ2-6; no clear D gene. This CDR3 spans 18 amino acids. From germline, CDR1 is SGHRS and CDR2 YFSETQ. Trimming took 0 bases from V and 4 from J, leaving 17 bases between them. The CDR3 DNA follows: TGCGCCAGCAGCTTGGACCGGGTCCTTAAATCCGGGGCCAACGTCCTGACTTTC. This translates into CASSLDRVLKSGANVLTF.